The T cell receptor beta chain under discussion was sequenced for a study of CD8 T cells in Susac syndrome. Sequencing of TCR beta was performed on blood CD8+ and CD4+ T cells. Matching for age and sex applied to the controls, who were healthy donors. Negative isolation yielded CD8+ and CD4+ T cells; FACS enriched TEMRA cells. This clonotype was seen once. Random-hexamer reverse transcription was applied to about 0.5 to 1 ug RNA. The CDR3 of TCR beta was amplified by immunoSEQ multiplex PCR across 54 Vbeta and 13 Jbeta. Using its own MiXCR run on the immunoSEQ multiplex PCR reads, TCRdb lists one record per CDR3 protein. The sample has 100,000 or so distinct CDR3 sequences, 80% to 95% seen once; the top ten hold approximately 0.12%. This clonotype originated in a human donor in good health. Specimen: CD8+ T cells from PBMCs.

The CDR3 protein is CSASGHPGTTEAFF. The CDR3 nucleotides are TGCAGTGCTAGTGGACACCCGGGGACAACTGAAGCTTTCTTT. The genes are TRBV20-1 and TRBJ1-1; D might be TRBD1 (6 bases). V lost 3 bases, J lost 5 bases, and 16 bases lay in between. The CDR3 has 14 amino acids. CDR1 is DFQATT and CDR2 is SNEGSKA in the germline V gene (reference sequence).